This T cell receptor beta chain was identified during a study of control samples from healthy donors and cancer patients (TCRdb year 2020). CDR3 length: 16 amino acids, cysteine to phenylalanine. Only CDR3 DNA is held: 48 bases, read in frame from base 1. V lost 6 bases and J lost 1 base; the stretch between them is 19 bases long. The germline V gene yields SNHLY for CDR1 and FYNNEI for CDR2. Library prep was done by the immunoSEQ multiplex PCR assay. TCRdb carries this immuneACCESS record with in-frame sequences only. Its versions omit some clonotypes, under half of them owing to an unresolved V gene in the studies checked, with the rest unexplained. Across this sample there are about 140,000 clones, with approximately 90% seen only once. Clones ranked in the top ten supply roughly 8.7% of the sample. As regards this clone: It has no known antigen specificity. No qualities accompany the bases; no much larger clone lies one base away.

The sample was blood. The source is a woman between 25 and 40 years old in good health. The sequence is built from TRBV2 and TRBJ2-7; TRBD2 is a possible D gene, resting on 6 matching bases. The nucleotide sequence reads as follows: TGTGCCAGCAGACGATACCGGGACTCCGCTTCCTACGAGCAGTACTTC. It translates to CASRRYRDSASYEQYF.